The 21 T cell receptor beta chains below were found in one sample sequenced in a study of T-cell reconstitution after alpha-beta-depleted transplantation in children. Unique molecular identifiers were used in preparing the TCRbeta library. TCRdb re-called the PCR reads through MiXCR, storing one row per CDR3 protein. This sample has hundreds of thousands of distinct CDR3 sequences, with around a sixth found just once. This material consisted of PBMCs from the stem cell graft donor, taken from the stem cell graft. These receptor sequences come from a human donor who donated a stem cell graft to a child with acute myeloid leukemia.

The CDR3 sequence is CASVTGTEQYV. The CDR3 nucleotides are TGTGCCAGCGTAACAGGGACCGAGCAGTACGTC. V is TRBV28 and J is TRBJ2-7; maybe TRBD1 (6 bases). Germline V CDR1 and CDR2: MDHEN, SYDVKM. The ends were cut back, 8 bases at V and 6 bases at J, with 11 bases in the middle. The CDR3 consists of 11 residues.

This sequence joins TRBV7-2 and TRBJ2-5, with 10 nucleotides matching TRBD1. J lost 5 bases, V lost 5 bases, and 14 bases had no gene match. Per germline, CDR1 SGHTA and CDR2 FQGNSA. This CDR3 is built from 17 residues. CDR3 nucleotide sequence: TGTGCCAGCAGCCCGAGGGGCGGGACAGGGGCCCACGAGACCCAGTACTTC. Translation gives CASSPRGGTGAHETQYF.

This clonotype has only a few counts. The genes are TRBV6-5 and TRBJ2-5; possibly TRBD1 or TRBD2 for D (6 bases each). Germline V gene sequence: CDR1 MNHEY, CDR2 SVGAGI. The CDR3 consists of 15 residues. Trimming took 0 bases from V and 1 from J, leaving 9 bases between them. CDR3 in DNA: TGTGCCAGCAGTTACTCGAGGGGGGTCCAAGAGACCCAGTACTTC. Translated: CASSYSRGVQETQYF.

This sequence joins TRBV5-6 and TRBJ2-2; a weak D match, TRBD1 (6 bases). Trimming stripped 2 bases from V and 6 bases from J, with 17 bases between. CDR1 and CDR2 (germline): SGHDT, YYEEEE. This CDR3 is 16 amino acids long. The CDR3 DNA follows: TGTGCCAGCAGCTTTTTCTCAGGGGAAAAGGCCGGGGAGCTGTTTTTT. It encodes CASSFFSGEKAGELFF.

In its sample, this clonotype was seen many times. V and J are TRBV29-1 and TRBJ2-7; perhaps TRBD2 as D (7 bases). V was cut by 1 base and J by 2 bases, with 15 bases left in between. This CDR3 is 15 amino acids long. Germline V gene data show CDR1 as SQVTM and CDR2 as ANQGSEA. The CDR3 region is CSVEGGGLGTYEQYF. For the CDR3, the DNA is TGCAGCGTTGAAGGCGGGGGCCTAGGGACCTACGAGCAGTACTTC.

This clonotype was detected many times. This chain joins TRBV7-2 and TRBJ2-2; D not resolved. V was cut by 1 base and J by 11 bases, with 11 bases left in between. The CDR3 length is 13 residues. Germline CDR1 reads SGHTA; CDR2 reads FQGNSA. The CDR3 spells CASSLESRRELFF. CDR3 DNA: TGTGCCAGCAGCTTAGAGTCCCGCCGAGAGCTGTTTTTT.

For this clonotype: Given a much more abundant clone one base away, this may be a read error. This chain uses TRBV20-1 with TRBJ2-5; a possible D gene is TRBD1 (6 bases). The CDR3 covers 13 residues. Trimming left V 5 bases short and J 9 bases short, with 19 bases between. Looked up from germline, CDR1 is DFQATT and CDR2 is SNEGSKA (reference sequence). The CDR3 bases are TGCAGTGCTGGTCTGGGGGCCCCAGGGGCCCAGTACTTC. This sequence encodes CSAGLGAPGAQYF.

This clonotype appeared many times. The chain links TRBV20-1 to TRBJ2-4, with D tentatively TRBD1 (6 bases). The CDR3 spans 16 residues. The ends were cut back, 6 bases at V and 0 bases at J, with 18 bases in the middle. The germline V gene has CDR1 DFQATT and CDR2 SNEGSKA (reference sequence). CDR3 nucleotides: TGCAGTGCCCTCCCCGGGACACTATTAGCCAAAAACATTCAGTACTTC. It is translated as CSALPGTLLAKNIQYF.

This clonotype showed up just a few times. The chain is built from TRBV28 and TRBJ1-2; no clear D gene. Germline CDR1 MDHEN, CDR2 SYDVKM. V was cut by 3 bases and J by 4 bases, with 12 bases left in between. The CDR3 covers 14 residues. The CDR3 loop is CASSLENTAYGYTF. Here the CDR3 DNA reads TGTGCCAGCAGTTTGGAAAACACAGCCTATGGCTACACCTTC.

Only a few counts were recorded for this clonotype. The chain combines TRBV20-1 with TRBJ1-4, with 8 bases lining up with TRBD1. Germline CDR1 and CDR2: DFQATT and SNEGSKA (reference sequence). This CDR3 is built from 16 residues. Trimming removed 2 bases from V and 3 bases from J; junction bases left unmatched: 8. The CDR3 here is CSARKEPGQANEKLFF. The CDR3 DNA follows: TGCAGTGCTAGAAAAGAACCGGGACAGGCTAATGAAAAACTGTTTTTT.

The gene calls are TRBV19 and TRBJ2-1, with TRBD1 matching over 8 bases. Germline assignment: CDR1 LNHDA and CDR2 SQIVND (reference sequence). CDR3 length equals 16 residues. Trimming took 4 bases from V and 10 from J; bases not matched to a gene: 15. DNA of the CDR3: TGTGCCAGTAGTACACTCTTCAACAGGGGGGATAGGGAGCAGTTCTTC. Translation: CASSTLFNRGDREQFF.

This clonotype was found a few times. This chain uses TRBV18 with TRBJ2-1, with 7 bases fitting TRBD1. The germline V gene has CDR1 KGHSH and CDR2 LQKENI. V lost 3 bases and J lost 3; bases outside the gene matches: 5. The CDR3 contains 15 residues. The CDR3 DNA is TGTGCCAGCTCACCCCAAACAGGGGTCTACAATGAGCAGTTCTTC. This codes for CASSPQTGVYNEQFF.

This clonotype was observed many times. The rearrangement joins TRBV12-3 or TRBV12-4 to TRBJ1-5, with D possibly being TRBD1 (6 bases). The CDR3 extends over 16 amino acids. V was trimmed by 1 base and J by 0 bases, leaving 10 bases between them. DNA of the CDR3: TGTGCCAGCAGTTTAGACCAGGGGAATAGCAATCAGCCCCAGCATTTT. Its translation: CASSLDQGNSNQPQHF.

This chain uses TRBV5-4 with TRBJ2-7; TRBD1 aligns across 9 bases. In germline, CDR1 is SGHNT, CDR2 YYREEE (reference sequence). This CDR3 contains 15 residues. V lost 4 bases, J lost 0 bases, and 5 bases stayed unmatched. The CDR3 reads CASSRDRGSSYEQYV. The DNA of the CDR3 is TGTGCCAGCAGCAGAGACAGGGGGAGCTCCTACGAGCAGTACGTC.

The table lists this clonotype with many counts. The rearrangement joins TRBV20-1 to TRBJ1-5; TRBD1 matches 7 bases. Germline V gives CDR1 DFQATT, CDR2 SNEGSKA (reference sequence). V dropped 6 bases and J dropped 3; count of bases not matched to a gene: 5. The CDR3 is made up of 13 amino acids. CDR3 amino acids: CSARTGLNQPQHF. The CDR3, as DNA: TGCAGTGCAAGGACAGGTCTCAATCAGCCCCAGCATTTT.

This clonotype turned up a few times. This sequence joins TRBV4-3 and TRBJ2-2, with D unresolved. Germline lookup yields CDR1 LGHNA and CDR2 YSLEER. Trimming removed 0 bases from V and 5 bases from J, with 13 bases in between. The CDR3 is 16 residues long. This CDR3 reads CASSQDESYGTGELFF. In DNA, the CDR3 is TGCGCCAGCAGCCAAGATGAGAGCTATGGGACCGGGGAGCTGTTTTTT.

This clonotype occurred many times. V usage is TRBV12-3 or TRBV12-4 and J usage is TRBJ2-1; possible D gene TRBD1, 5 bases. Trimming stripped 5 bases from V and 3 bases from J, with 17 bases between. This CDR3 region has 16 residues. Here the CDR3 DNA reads TGTGCCAGCAGTCATATCCCTAGGGGAATCTACAATGAGCAGTTCTTC. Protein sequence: CASSHIPRGIYNEQFF.

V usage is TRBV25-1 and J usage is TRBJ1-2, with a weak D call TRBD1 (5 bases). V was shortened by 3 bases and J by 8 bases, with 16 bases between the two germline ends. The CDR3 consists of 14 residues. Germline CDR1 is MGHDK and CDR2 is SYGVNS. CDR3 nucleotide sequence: TGTGCCAGCAGTGATACCGGGACGGCGGAGGGCTACACCTTC. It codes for CASSDTGTAEGYTF.

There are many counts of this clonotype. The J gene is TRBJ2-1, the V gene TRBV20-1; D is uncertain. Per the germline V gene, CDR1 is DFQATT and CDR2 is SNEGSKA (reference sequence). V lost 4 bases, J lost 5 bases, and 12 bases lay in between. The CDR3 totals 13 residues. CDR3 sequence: CSATPRRHNEQFF. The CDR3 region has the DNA TGCAGTGCTACCCCCCGCCGTCACAATGAGCAGTTCTTC.

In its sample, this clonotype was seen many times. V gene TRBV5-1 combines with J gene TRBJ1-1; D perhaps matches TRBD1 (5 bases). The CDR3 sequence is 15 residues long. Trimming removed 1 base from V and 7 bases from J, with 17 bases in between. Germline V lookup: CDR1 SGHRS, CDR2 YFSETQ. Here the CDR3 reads CASSLKEGRVGEAFF. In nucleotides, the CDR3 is TGCGCCAGCAGCTTGAAGGAGGGGAGAGTCGGTGAAGCTTTCTTT.

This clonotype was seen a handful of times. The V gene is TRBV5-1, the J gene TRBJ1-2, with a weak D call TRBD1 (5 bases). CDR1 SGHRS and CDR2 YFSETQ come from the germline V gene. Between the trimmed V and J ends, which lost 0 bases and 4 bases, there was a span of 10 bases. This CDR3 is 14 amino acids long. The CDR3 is CASSLVSGAYGYTF. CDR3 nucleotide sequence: TGCGCCAGCAGCTTGGTTTCCGGGGCCTATGGCTACACCTTC.